A selection of T cell receptor beta chains follows, all from one sample in a study of shared clonotypes between healthy human individuals. Only in-frame clones appear in the TCRdb table, and some are missing; sequencing was by immunoSEQ multiplex PCR. The table includes around 700,000 clones, approximately 79% detected once. The sample was memory CD4+ T cells sorted from blood. The receptors here all came from a woman aged 25 to 39 in good health. CDR3s include the opening cysteine and the closing phenylalanine or tryptophan. The order of the fields is D gene, J gene, clone size, V gene, CDR3 DNA, CDR3 protein. A D gene is named only where the DNA matches it firmly. A clone size is listed for some rows: how often the clone was seen (once, few, many), or a class if it is expanded.

>TRBD2|TRBJ2-5|.|TRBV5-8
TGTGCCAGCAGCTTGCGGTACCTAGCGGGAGCTGCGCAGGAGACCCAGTACTTC
CASSLRYLAGAAQETQYF
>TRBD1|TRBJ1-6|few|TRBV6-6
TGTGCCAGCAGTTACGAGGCAGGGGGCGCGAATTCACCCCTCCACTTT
CASSYEAGGANSPLHF
>TRBD1|TRBJ1-5|.|TRBV6-6
TGTGCCAGCAGTTACCGACAGGGGACAACACAGCCCCAGCATTTT
CASSYRQGTTQPQHF
>.|TRBJ2-4|.|TRBV6-6
TGTGCCAGCAGTTACTCGGGGGTGGGGAAAAACATTCAGTACTTC
CASSYSGVGKNIQYF
>.|TRBJ2-7|.|TRBV28
TGTGCCAGCGCAAGGACGGCGCCTAGGGAGCAGTACTTC
CASARTAPREQYF
>.|TRBJ2-3|.|TRBV7-8
TGTGCCAGCAGCTTAGTCCGTAGCACAGATACGCAGTATTTT
CASSLVRSTDTQYF
>.|TRBJ1-2|few|TRBV11-2
TGTGCCAGCAGCTTTGGAGGGGCTAGGGGCTACACCTTC
CASSFGGARGYTF
>TRBD1|TRBJ2-7|.|TRBV6-1
TGTGCCAGCAGTGACGCGACAGGGACGTATCGGAACGGGCAGTACTTC
CASSDATGTYRNGQYF
>TRBD1|TRBJ2-7|few|TRBV28
TGTGCCAGCAGGACACCCCGGACAGGGGGCTACGAGCAGTACTTC
CASRTPRTGGYEQYF
>.|TRBJ1-3|.|TRBV6-1
TGTGCCAGCACTAGCTCTGGAAACACCATATATTTT
CASTSSGNTIYF
>.|TRBJ2-3|.|TRBV10-1
TGCGCCAGCAGCGGAGGGAGGACAGGTTACACAGATACGCAGTATTTT
CASSGGRTGYTDTQYF
>.|TRBJ1-3|.|TRBV4-2
TGTGCCAGCAGCCAAACTCTCGGACGCTTCTCTGGAAACACCATATATTTT
CASSQTLGRFSGNTIYF
>.|TRBJ2-7|.|TRBV2
TGTGCCAGCAGTGAAGTGGAGCGGCGGTCCTACGAGCAGTACTTC
CASSEVERRSYEQYF
>TRBD1|TRBJ2-7|.|TRBV27
TGTGCCAGCAGTCCTCACGACAGGGGATTCTCCTACGAGCAGTACTTC
CASSPHDRGFSYEQYF
>.|TRBJ1-2|.|TRBV6-5
TGTGCCAGCAGTTTATACGGGAAAGTAACTAACTATGGCTACACCTTC
CASSLYGKVTNYGYTF
>.|TRBJ2-5|.|TRBV15
TGTGCCACCAGCAGAGATCGCGGGACGAAAGAGACCCAGTACTTC
CATSRDRGTKETQYF
>.|TRBJ2-2|.|TRBV5-1
TGCGCCAGCAGCTTGAACAACCTACCCGGGGAGCTGTTTTTT
CASSLNNLPGELFF
>TRBD1|TRBJ2-7|.|TRBV2
TGTGCCAGCAGTGATAACAGGGGCTACGAGCAGTACTTC
CASSDNRGYEQYF
>TRBD2|TRBJ2-7|.|TRBV5-1
TGCGCCAGCAGCGGGACTAGCGGGAGGGCCTCGAGTTCCTACGAGCAGTACTTC
CASSGTSGRASSSYEQYF
>TRBD1|TRBJ2-1|few|TRBV27
TGTGCCAGCAGTTCCCTCCCACAGGGGGCCTACAATGAGCAGTTCTTC
CASSSLPQGAYNEQFF
>.|TRBJ2-5|once|TRBV7-2
TGTGCCAGCAGCTACGGGGATGGGCGGGTTCGGCAGTACTTC
CASSYGDGRVRQYF
>TRBD1|TRBJ2-5|.|TRBV25-1
TGTGCCAGCAGCAAGGACAGGGGGTATTACGAGACCCAGTACTTC
CASSKDRGYYETQYF
>TRBD2|TRBJ2-2|.|TRBV5-1
TGCGCCAGCAGCTTAGTAGCGGGAAACACCGGGGAGCTGTTTTTT
CASSLVAGNTGELFF
>TRBD2|TRBJ2-7|.|TRBV30
TGTGCCTACGAGACTAGCGGGCTAGGGGAGCAGTACTTC
CAYETSGLGEQYF
>.|TRBJ1-1|.|TRBV19
TGTGCCAGTAGTATAGCCATAGGACAGTCTAAATCTGGAGCTTTCTTT
CASSIAIGQSKSGAFF
>.|TRBJ2-5|.|TRBV29-1
TGCAGCGTTGAAAAGGGGCAAGAGACCCAGTACTTC
CSVEKGQETQYF
>.|TRBJ1-6|.|TRBV11-1
TGTGCCAGCAGCCAGGGAGTTCTCTCACCCCTCCACTTT
CASSQGVLSPLHF
>TRBD2|TRBJ2-7|once|TRBV27
TGTGCCAGCAGTCCCTTGGGACTAGCGGGAGGTGGCGAGCAGTACTTC
CASSPLGLAGGGEQYF
>.|TRBJ2-7|.|TRBV5-6
TGTGCCAGCAGCTTGTTGGACAGCTCCTACGAGCAGTACTTC
CASSLLDSSYEQYF
>.|TRBJ1-1|.|TRBV29-1
TGCAGCGTTGCCGGGGGAGACACTGAAGCTTTCTTT
CSVAGGDTEAFF
>TRBD2|TRBJ2-7|.|TRBV28
TGTGCCAGCAGCCCCCCTAGCGGGAGGTACCACGAGCAGTACTTC
CASSPPSGRYHEQYF
>.|TRBJ2-2|.|TRBV7-2
TGTGCCAGCAGCCCGCCGGAAAGGACCGGGGAGCTGTTTTTT
CASSPPERTGELFF
>TRBD2|TRBJ2-3|.|TRBV27
TGTGCCAGCATCCTTAGCGGGAGGGCCACAGATACGCAGTATTTT
CASILSGRATDTQYF
>.|TRBJ2-6|.|TRBV28
TGTGCCAGCAGTTCGCTCGACTGGGGGGCGGCAGCTGGGGCCAACGTCCTGACTTTC
CASSSLDWGAAAGANVLTF
>TRBD1|TRBJ1-5|.|TRBV27
TGTGCCAGCAGTCCTCCGGGACAGGGAGGTCAGCCCCAGCATTTT
CASSPPGQGGQPQHF